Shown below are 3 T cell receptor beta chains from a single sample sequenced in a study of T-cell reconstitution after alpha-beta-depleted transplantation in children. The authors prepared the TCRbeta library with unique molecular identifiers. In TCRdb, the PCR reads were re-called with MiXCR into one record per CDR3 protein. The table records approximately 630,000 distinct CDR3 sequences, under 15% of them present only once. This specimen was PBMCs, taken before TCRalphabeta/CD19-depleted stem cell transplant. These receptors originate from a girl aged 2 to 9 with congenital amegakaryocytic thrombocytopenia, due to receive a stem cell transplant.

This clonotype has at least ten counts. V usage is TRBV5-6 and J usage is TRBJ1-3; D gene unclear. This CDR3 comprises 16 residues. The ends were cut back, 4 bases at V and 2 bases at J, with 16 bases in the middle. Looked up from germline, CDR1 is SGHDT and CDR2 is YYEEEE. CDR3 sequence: CASSLSPKLAGNTIYF. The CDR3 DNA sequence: TGTGCCAGCAGCCTGTCCCCGAAACTGGCTGGAAACACCATATATTTT. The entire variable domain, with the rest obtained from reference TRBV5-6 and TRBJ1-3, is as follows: DAGVTQSPTHLIKTRGQQVTLRCSPKSGHDTVSWYQQALGQGPQFIFQYYEEEERQRGNFPDRFSGHQFPNYSSELNVNALLLGDSALYLCASSLSPKLAGNTIYFGEGSWLTVV.

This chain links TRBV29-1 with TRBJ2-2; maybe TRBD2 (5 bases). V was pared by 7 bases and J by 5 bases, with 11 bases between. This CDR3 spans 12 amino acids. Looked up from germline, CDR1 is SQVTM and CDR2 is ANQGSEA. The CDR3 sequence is CSASTRTGELFF. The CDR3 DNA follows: TGCAGCGCCAGTACTAGGACCGGGGAGCTGTTTTTT.

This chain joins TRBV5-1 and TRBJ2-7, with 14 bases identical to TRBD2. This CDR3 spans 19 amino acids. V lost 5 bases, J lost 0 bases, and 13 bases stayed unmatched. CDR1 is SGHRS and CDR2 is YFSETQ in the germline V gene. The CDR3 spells CASRSGLAGDFFVSYEQYF. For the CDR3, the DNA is TGCGCCAGCAGATCGGGACTAGCGGGAGATTTTTTCGTCTCCTACGAGCAGTACTTC.